One and the same sample provided the 26 T cell receptor beta chains below, sequenced in a study of OX40 agonist ivuxolimab in advanced cancers. Sequencing was performed with immunoSEQ multiplex PCR; in TCRdb, only in-frame clones are kept and a portion is missing. The sample includes some 100,000 clones, about 85% of them seen just once. Sequences were derived from CD4+ or CD8+ T cells sorted from blood, sampled in a trial of the OX40 agonist ivuxolimab. These receptors were collected from an adult with an advanced solid tumor such as melanoma, head and neck, liver or kidney cancer.

The table lists this clone with a count of one. CDR3 in DNA: TGCGCCAGCAGCCAAGAATTACCGGGACAGGGGAGTAACTATGGCTACACCTTC. It specifies CASSQELPGQGSNYGYTF. The chain recombines TRBV4-3 with TRBJ1-2; TRBD1 matches 10 bases. The V gene's germline CDR1 is LGHNA and CDR2 YSLEER. This CDR3 comprises 18 residues. After removal of 0 bases from V and 1 base from J, the junction contained 8 bases not matched to a gene.

This chain uses TRBV10-3 with TRBJ2-7; TRBD1 aligns across 7 bases. The CDR3 contains 14 residues. V shed 10 bases and J 2 bases; nucleotides not matched to a gene: 11. From germline, CDR1 is ENHRY and CDR2 SYGVKD. The CDR3 nucleotides read TGTGCCACCGTCCGACAGGGTAGGACCTACGAGCAGTACTTC. Translated: CATVRQGRTYEQYF.

The chain uses TRBV20-1 and TRBJ1-1; D not certain. Germline CDR1 reads DFQATT; CDR2 reads SNEGSKA (reference sequence). The CDR3 covers 11 residues. Trimming shortened V by 4 bases and J by 1 base, and 4 bases separated the two germline ends. The CDR3 protein is CSATGNTEAFF. The CDR3 DNA reads TGCAGTGCTACAGGGAACACTGAAGCTTTCTTT.

The rearrangement joins TRBV9 to TRBJ2-4; the match to TRBD1 covers 8 bases. Per the germline V gene, CDR1 is SGDLS and CDR2 is YYNGEE. V trimming: 7 bases; J trimming: 2 bases; junction bases outside the gene matches: 8. The CDR3 contains 15 residues. CDR3 sequence: CASSRDRHTKNIQYF. In DNA form, the CDR3 reads TGTGCCAGCTCAAGGGACAGGCACACCAAAAACATTCAGTACTTC.

The J gene is TRBJ1-5, the V gene TRBV7-2; 7 bases align to TRBD1. Germline CDR1 SGHTA, CDR2 FQGNSA. There are 15 residues in the CDR3. V lost 2 bases and J lost 4; bases outside the gene matches: 5. The CDR3 DNA reads as TGTGCCAGCAGCTTATATGGGACAGCTAATCAGCCCCAGCATTTT. Its protein is CASSLYGTANQPQHF.

About this clone: A read error may produce the germline difference seen at one junction end. The gene calls are TRBV7-6 and TRBJ2-1; D gene ambiguous. Germline CDR1 and CDR2: SGHVS and FNYEAQ. The CDR3 spans 11 residues. CDR3 sequence reads: CASSSNNEQFF. The CDR3 bases are TGTGCCAGCAGCTCCAACAATGAGCAGTTCTTC.

The chain combines TRBV7-8 with TRBJ2-7, with 12 bases that match TRBD2. V trimming: 3 bases; J trimming: 2 bases; junction bases outside the gene matches: 8. The CDR3 loop spans 17 amino acids. In germline, CDR1 is SGHVS, CDR2 FQNEAQ. The CDR3, as DNA: TGTGCCAGCAGCTTGACTAGCGGGGGAGCCACAGCCTACGAGCAGTACGTC. It is translated as CASSLTSGGATAYEQYV.

The genes are TRBV4-2 and TRBJ2-7; D is tentatively TRBD1 or TRBD2 (5 bases each). Deletions cut 4 bases from V and 0 bases from J, with 13 bases between. The germline V gene encodes CDR1 LGHNA and CDR2 YNFKEQ. The CDR3 runs 15 residues. CDR3 sequence: CASSPGRNISYEQYV. Here the CDR3 DNA reads TGTGCCAGCAGCCCGGGACGGAACATCTCCTACGAGCAGTACGTC.

The V call is TRBV29-1, the J call TRBJ2-2; D perhaps matches TRBD1 (6 bases). This CDR3 has 15 amino acids. Germline V gene data show CDR1 as SQVTM and CDR2 as ANQGSEA. V lost 3 bases and J lost 6, with 17 bases in between. DNA for the CDR3: TGCAGCGTTGAGACAGGATACGAGACAGCCGGGGAGCTGTTTTTT. Translation gives CSVETGYETAGELFF.

The chain joins TRBV5-5 to TRBJ2-7; 8 bases fit TRBD2. After removal of 1 base from V and 2 bases from J, the junction contained 2 bases not matched to a gene. The CDR3 extends over 14 amino acids. Germline V CDR1 and CDR2: SGHKS, YYEKEE (reference sequence). The DNA for the CDR3 is TGTGCCAGCAGCTTGCTCGGGGGGGCCTACGAGCAGTACTTC. Translation: CASSLLGGAYEQYF. The full variable domain, completed using reference TRBV5-5 and TRBJ2-7, is DAGVTQSPTHLIKTRGQQVTLRCSPISGHKSVSWYQQVLGQGPQFIFQYYEKEERGRGNFPDRFSARQFPNYSSELNVNALLLGDSALYLCASSLLGGAYEQYFGPGTRLTVT.

V is TRBV30 and J is TRBJ1-6; D is perhaps TRBD1 (5 bases). CDR3 length equals 15 residues. Germline lookup yields CDR1 GTSNPN and CDR2 SVGIG (reference sequence). Trimming left V 1 base short and J 6 bases short, with 13 bases between. The CDR3 DNA is TGTGCCTGGAGTGGAAGGACAAGAATTAATTCACCCCTCCACTTT. As protein: CAWSGRTRINSPLHF.

The chain uses TRBV7-2 and TRBJ2-3, with 8 bases fitting TRBD1. Per germline, CDR1 SGHTA and CDR2 FQGNSA. This CDR3 contains 16 residues. Germline trimming cut 5 bases from V and 2 bases from J; bases unmatched to any gene: 9. The CDR3 region has the DNA TGTGCCAGCAGCCCCCAGGGACAGGCCTACACAGATACGCAGTATTTT. Protein sequence: CASSPQGQAYTDTQYF.

This chain connects TRBV10-1 to TRBJ1-2; D remains unclear. V was clipped by 3 bases and J by 4 bases, with 9 bases between them. CDR3 size: 13 residues. Germline V CDR1 and CDR2: WNHNN, SYGVQD (reference sequence). DNA for the CDR3: TGCGCCAGCAGTGATCGGGGTACCTATGGCTACACCTTC. The encoded protein is CASSDRGTYGYTF.

V usage is TRBV7-9 and J usage is TRBJ2-2, with D possibly matching TRBD2 (7 bases). This CDR3 comprises 15 residues. Trimming cost V 6 bases and J 4 bases, with 15 bases left between them. The germline gives CDR1 SEHNR, CDR2 FQNEAQ (reference sequence). CDR3 nucleotides: TGTGCCAGCAGATTAACGGGGGGCGTCACCGGGGAGCTGTTTTTT. This gives the protein CASRLTGGVTGELFF.

This rearrangement joins TRBV7-2 to TRBJ2-1, with D maybe TRBD2 (5 bases). The CDR3 consists of 14 residues. Germline CDR1 SGHTA, CDR2 FQGNSA. V lost 5 bases, J lost 2 bases, and 10 bases lay in between. The CDR3 region is CASSLRETYNEQFF. The CDR3, as DNA: TGTGCCAGCAGCCTTCGGGAAACCTACAATGAGCAGTTCTTC.

The chain joins TRBV5-4 to TRBJ1-3; D is unresolved. Germline CDR1 is SGHNT and CDR2 is YYREEE (reference sequence). The CDR3 is 13 residues long. The V and J ends lost 4 bases and 8 bases respectively, with 13 bases between them. The CDR3 here is CASSAFSDDTIYF. In DNA form, the CDR3 reads TGTGCCAGCAGCGCCTTTTCGGATGACACCATATATTTT.

V gene TRBV7-2 combines with J gene TRBJ2-1; the D is unclear. The CDR3 extends over 14 amino acids. Deletions cut 6 bases from V and 2 bases from J, with 11 bases between. From germline, CDR1 is SGHTA and CDR2 FQGNSA. The CDR3: CASSPEFTYNEQFF. For the CDR3, the DNA is TGTGCCAGCAGTCCAGAATTCACCTACAATGAGCAGTTCTTC.

There are a few counts of this clone. V gene TRBV4-3 combines with J gene TRBJ1-2; D is perhaps TRBD1 (6 bases). The V end lost 1 base, the J end lost 5 bases, and 20 bases lay between the germline ends. The CDR3 loop spans 17 amino acids. CDR1 is LGHNA and CDR2 is YSLEER in the germline V gene. CDR3 amino acids: CASSQGPPGQSFYGYTF. For the CDR3, the DNA is TGCGCCAGCAGCCAAGGCCCCCCCGGACAGTCTTTTTATGGCTACACCTTC.

V usage is TRBV9 and J usage is TRBJ2-7; weak D call: TRBD1 (6 bases). The ends were cut back, 4 bases at V and 5 bases at J, with 19 bases in the middle. Per the germline V gene, CDR1 is SGDLS and CDR2 is YYNGEE. The length of the CDR3 is 15 residues. The CDR3 DNA reads TGTGCCAGCAGCCCAGGACAGCCGCGTAAGGACGAGCAGTACTTC. This translates into CASSPGQPRKDEQYF.

In this sample, this clone turned up once. The chain combines TRBV30 with TRBJ2-2, with D tentatively TRBD1 or TRBD2 (5 bases each). Per the germline V gene, CDR1 is GTSNPN and CDR2 is SVGIG (reference sequence). V dropped 8 bases and J dropped 4 bases, with 11 bases sitting between them. This CDR3 region has 12 residues. Written as DNA, the CDR3 is TGTGCCCAGGGACGTGGCACCGGGGAGCTGTTTTTT. Translation gives CAQGRGTGELFF.

Here the CDR3 reads CASSQDGDPTDTQYF. CDR3 in DNA: TGTGCCAGCAGCCAGGATGGGGACCCCACAGATACGCAGTATTTT. This chain links TRBV7-9 with TRBJ2-3; perhaps D is TRBD1 or TRBD2 (5 bases each). CDR1 SEHNR and CDR2 FQNEAQ come from the germline V gene (reference sequence). CDR3 length equals 15 residues. Trimming stripped 5 bases from V and 2 bases from J, with 14 bases between.

This sequence joins TRBV7-9 and TRBJ2-1; D remains ambiguous. Deletions cut 5 bases from V and 4 bases from J, with 18 bases between. Germline V gives CDR1 SEHNR, CDR2 FQNEAQ (reference sequence). This CDR3 region has 16 residues. The DNA of the CDR3 is TGTGCCAGCAGCCCGAGCCCCAGAGATACTTACAATGAGCAGTTCTTC. The encoded protein is CASSPSPRDTYNEQFF.

This clone was seen only a few times. The J gene is TRBJ1-5, the V gene TRBV2; D remains unclear. This CDR3 has 15 residues. CDR1 and CDR2 from the germline V gene are SNHLY and FYNNEI. Trimming cost V 0 bases and J 0 bases, with 6 bases left between them. This chain's CDR3 is CASSEAPYSNQPQHF. Here the CDR3 DNA reads TGTGCCAGCAGTGAAGCGCCGTATAGCAATCAGCCCCAGCATTTT.

The V and J genes are TRBV9 and TRBJ2-2, with 10 bases fitting TRBD1. The length of the CDR3 is 14 residues. The germline V gene encodes CDR1 SGDLS and CDR2 YYNGEE. Trimming at V came to 2 bases and at J to 7 bases, leaving 2 bases not matched to a gene. The CDR3 DNA is TGTGCCAGCAGCGTGGGACAGGGGTTCGGGGAGCTGTTTTTT. It yields the protein CASSVGQGFGELFF.

The chain joins TRBV11-2 to TRBJ2-2; maybe TRBD1 (9 bases). Trimming removed 2 bases from V and 8 bases from J, with 18 bases in between. This CDR3 contains 16 residues. Germline lookup yields CDR1 SGHAT and CDR2 FQNNGV. CDR3 in amino acids: CASSLNSGTGSGELFF. As DNA, the CDR3 is TGTGCCAGCAGCTTAAATAGCGGGACAGGGTCAGGGGAGCTGTTTTTT. The variable domain in full, completed from reference TRBV11-2 and TRBJ2-2, reads EAGVAQSPRYKIIEKRQSVAFWCNPISGHATLYWYQQILGQGPKLLIQFQNNGVVDDSQLPKDRFSAERLKGVDSTLKIQPAKLEDSAVYLCASSLNSGTGSGELFFGEGSRLTVL.

V is TRBV2 and J is TRBJ2-2; D uncertain. V was cut by 2 bases and J by 5 bases, with 9 bases left in between. The CDR3 consists of 14 residues. CDR1 is SNHLY and CDR2 is FYNNEI in the germline V gene. The CDR3 protein is CASSEFSTTGELFF. CDR3 nucleotide sequence: TGTGCCAGCAGTGAATTCTCCACGACCGGGGAGCTGTTTTTT. The variable domain in full, completed from reference TRBV2 and TRBJ2-2, reads EPEVTQTPSHQVTQMGQEVILRCVPISNHLYFYWYRQILGQKVEFLVSFYNNEISEKSEIFDDQFSVERPDGSNFTLKIRSTKLEDSAMYFCASSEFSTTGELFFGEGSRLTVL.